Sequencing of this TCR beta chain was carried out in a study of T cell repertoires in cytomegalovirus infection. About the research overall: Epitope selection comprised recently identified HLA-C-restricted CMV epitopes and well-studied HLA-B-restricted CMV epitopes. Both a matching HLA type and CMV infection were indicated by public TCR beta signatures. Points from the study as a whole: Identification of carriers of CMV plus the relevant HLA was performed using cumulative public TCR beta family frequency.

CDR1 and CDR2 (germline): SGHTA, FQGTGA. The CDR3 contains 17 residues. V lost 0 bases and J lost 0, with 9 bases in between. TCRdb passed the reads through MiXCR, listing each CDR3 protein once. The sample records approximately 500,000 distinct CDR3 sequences, roughly a third being singletons. This clonotype has more than one count but fewer than ten. Its target is not known. The sequencing here drew on cultured PBMCs, taken from culture after CMV antigen stimulation. The receptor was derived from a human donor in good health (CMV status not recorded). Some clones in this sample may be carry-over from other donors' samples. The rearrangement uses TRBV7-3 and TRBJ2-6, with D hard to call. The CDR3, as DNA: TGTGCCAGCAGCTTAACGTTAGCAAGCTCTGGGGCCAACGTCCTGACTTTC. Its translation is CASSLTLASSGANVLTF.